A selection of T cell receptor beta chains follows, all from one sample in a study of T cell responses to AZD1222 COVID-19 vaccine. Clones were sequenced by immunoSEQ multiplex PCR, and TCRdb holds only the in-frame ones, with some missing. Here the sample spans about 110,000 clones, approximately 90% being singletons. This sample comprised peripheral blood, obtained 28 days after the second AZD1222 dose. Source of these receptors: an adult who received the AZD1222 COVID-19 vaccine. The CDR3 runs from the conserved cysteine through the conserved F or W. Fields, in order: D gene, J gene, V gene, clone size, CDR3 DNA, CDR3 protein. D genes are given only for firm matches. Where a row states a size, it is once, few, many or the class of an expanded clone; other rows omit it.

d_gene: TRBD2
j_gene: TRBJ2-1
v_gene: TRBV10-3
abundance: -
CDR3nt: TGTGCCATCAGTGTCGCCGACTCGACTAGCGGAACCTACAATGAGCAGTTCTTC
CDR3aa: CAISVADSTSGTYNEQFF

d_gene: -
j_gene: TRBJ2-3
v_gene: TRBV24-1
abundance: -
CDR3nt: TGTGCCACCAAAGGTCCGTTGTCCACAGATACGCAGTATTTT
CDR3aa: CATKGPLSTDTQYF

d_gene: -
j_gene: TRBJ2-3
v_gene: TRBV7-9
abundance: few
CDR3nt: TGTGCCAGCAGCTGGGTCACGAATACGCAGTATTTT
CDR3aa: CASSWVTNTQYF

d_gene: -
j_gene: TRBJ2-1
v_gene: TRBV11-2
abundance: -
CDR3nt: TGTGCCAGCAGCAAAGCTCGGTACAATGAGCAGTTCTTC
CDR3aa: CASSKARYNEQFF

d_gene: -
j_gene: TRBJ1-1
v_gene: TRBV12-3/TRBV12-4
abundance: -
CDR3nt: TGTGCCAGCAGTTTCGGGGTAAGGACTGAAGCTTTCTTT
CDR3aa: CASSFGVRTEAFF

d_gene: -
j_gene: TRBJ1-4
v_gene: TRBV29-1
abundance: -
CDR3nt: TGCAGCGCCTCCCGTTCGGGGGAAAAACTGTTTTTT
CDR3aa: CSASRSGEKLFF

d_gene: TRBD1
j_gene: TRBJ1-1
v_gene: TRBV6-5
abundance: -
CDR3nt: TGTGCCAGCAGTCCCGGGACAGGGAAGACTGAAGCTTTCTTT
CDR3aa: CASSPGTGKTEAFF

d_gene: -
j_gene: TRBJ1-1
v_gene: TRBV11-2
abundance: -
CDR3nt: TGTGCCAGCAGCTTCATACTTGGAACTGAAGCTTTCTTT
CDR3aa: CASSFILGTEAFF

d_gene: -
j_gene: TRBJ2-4
v_gene: TRBV9
abundance: -
CDR3nt: TGTGCCAGCAGCGTGGGTGGCCGGGACACACACATTCAGTACTTC
CDR3aa: CASSVGGRDTHIQYF

d_gene: TRBD2
j_gene: TRBJ2-3
v_gene: TRBV9
abundance: -
CDR3nt: TGTGCCAGCAGCGTGGGACTAGCGACTAGCACAGATACGCAGTATTTT
CDR3aa: CASSVGLATSTDTQYF

d_gene: TRBD1
j_gene: TRBJ1-1
v_gene: TRBV18
abundance: -
CDR3nt: TGTGCCAGCTCACCCATACAGGGGTCGGGCACTGAAGCTTTCTTT
CDR3aa: CASSPIQGSGTEAFF

d_gene: -
j_gene: TRBJ1-1
v_gene: TRBV20-1
abundance: -
CDR3nt: TGCAGTGCTAGTTTTTGGGGGGCCGGTTTTCACACTGAAGCTTTCTTT
CDR3aa: CSASFWGAGFHTEAFF

d_gene: -
j_gene: TRBJ2-1
v_gene: TRBV11-3
abundance: -
CDR3nt: TGTGCCAGCAGCTTATGGGGTCTAGGGGGCTACAATGAGCAGTTCTTC
CDR3aa: CASSLWGLGGYNEQFF

d_gene: -
j_gene: TRBJ1-3
v_gene: TRBV19
abundance: -
CDR3nt: TGTGCCAGTACAACGGGCTACTCTGGAAACACCATATATTTT
CDR3aa: CASTTGYSGNTIYF

d_gene: TRBD1
j_gene: TRBJ2-7
v_gene: TRBV6-5
abundance: -
CDR3nt: TGTGCCAGCAGCCTAATAGTGGACAGGGAACCCTTC
CDR3aa: CASSLIVDREPF

d_gene: -
j_gene: TRBJ2-7
v_gene: TRBV21-1
abundance: -
CDR3nt: TGTGCCAGCAGCAAAGAAACTAGCGGGAGGGCCTGGGGTGAGGAGCAGTACTTC
CDR3aa: CASSKETSGRAWGEEQYF

d_gene: -
j_gene: TRBJ1-1
v_gene: TRBV5-1
abundance: -
CDR3nt: TGCGCCAGCAGCAGCGGGACATTCGACACTGAAGCTTTCTTT
CDR3aa: CASSSGTFDTEAFF

d_gene: -
j_gene: TRBJ2-3
v_gene: TRBV19
abundance: -
CDR3nt: TGTGCCAGTAGTATGAGGCCAGGGGTTACAGATACGCAGTATTTT
CDR3aa: CASSMRPGVTDTQYF

d_gene: -
j_gene: TRBJ1-1
v_gene: TRBV21-1
abundance: once
CDR3nt: TGTGCCAGCAGCTTTCGGACATCTGAAGCTTTCTTT
CDR3aa: CASSFRTSEAFF

d_gene: TRBD1
j_gene: TRBJ2-1
v_gene: TRBV5-4
abundance: once
CDR3nt: TGTGCCAGCAGCATAGGGACAGACAATGAGCAGTTCTTC
CDR3aa: CASSIGTDNEQFF

d_gene: TRBD1
j_gene: TRBJ2-7
v_gene: TRBV6-5
abundance: -
CDR3nt: TGTGCCGGATCCTTCGGGACAGAGACGTACGAGCAGTACTTC
CDR3aa: CAGSFGTETYEQYF

d_gene: -
j_gene: TRBJ2-7
v_gene: TRBV15
abundance: -
CDR3nt: TGTGCCACCAGCAGCTTACCCAGGGGTCAACGCTCCTACGAGCAGTACTTC
CDR3aa: CATSSLPRGQRSYEQYF

d_gene: TRBD1
j_gene: TRBJ2-1
v_gene: TRBV5-4
abundance: -
CDR3nt: TGTGCCAGCAGCGGACAGGGAAGCTCCTACAATGAGCAGTTCTTC
CDR3aa: CASSGQGSSYNEQFF

d_gene: -
j_gene: TRBJ1-5
v_gene: TRBV18
abundance: -
CDR3nt: TGTGCCAGCTCACCACTCGGACAAGACAGCAATCAGCCCCAGCATTTT
CDR3aa: CASSPLGQDSNQPQHF

d_gene: -
j_gene: TRBJ2-7
v_gene: TRBV7-8
abundance: -
CDR3nt: TGTGCCAGCAGCCCTGTCGCACCCTGGACAAACACTGCACGGCAGTACTTC
CDR3aa: CASSPVAPWTNTARQYF

d_gene: -
j_gene: TRBJ2-5
v_gene: TRBV5-1
abundance: -
CDR3nt: TGCGCCAGCAGCCCCCGCGAAGCTCTCATCGAGACCCAGTACTTC
CDR3aa: CASSPREALIETQYF

d_gene: -
j_gene: TRBJ1-2
v_gene: TRBV27
abundance: -
CDR3nt: TGTGCCAGCAGTTTATTAGGGGGCTATGGCTACACCTTC
CDR3aa: CASSLLGGYGYTF

d_gene: -
j_gene: TRBJ2-1
v_gene: TRBV6-1
abundance: -
CDR3nt: TGTGCCAGCAGTGAAAATAGTATAGCTGAGCAGTTCTTC
CDR3aa: CASSENSIAEQFF

d_gene: TRBD1
j_gene: TRBJ1-1
v_gene: TRBV29-1
abundance: -
CDR3nt: TGCAGCGTGCAGACAGGGTTAGACGCTTTCTTT
CDR3aa: CSVQTGLDAFF

d_gene: TRBD2
j_gene: TRBJ2-7
v_gene: TRBV5-1
abundance: -
CDR3nt: TGCGCCAGCAGCTTATCCGGGACTAGCGGGAGGAACCACGAGCAGTACTTC
CDR3aa: CASSLSGTSGRNHEQYF

d_gene: TRBD1
j_gene: TRBJ1-6
v_gene: TRBV27
abundance: -
CDR3nt: TGTGCCAGCAGTTTATGGGGGACAGTTCCGGATTCACCCCTCCACTTT
CDR3aa: CASSLWGTVPDSPLHF

d_gene: TRBD1
j_gene: TRBJ2-1
v_gene: TRBV24-1
abundance: -
CDR3nt: TGTGCCACCAGCCGGACAGGGGGCTACAATGAGCAGTTCTTC
CDR3aa: CATSRTGGYNEQFF

d_gene: -
j_gene: TRBJ1-2
v_gene: TRBV28
abundance: -
CDR3nt: TGTGCCAGCGGCTTCCCCGGGACATCAGATGGCTACACCTTC
CDR3aa: CASGFPGTSDGYTF

d_gene: -
j_gene: TRBJ2-7
v_gene: TRBV2
abundance: -
CDR3nt: TGTGCCAGCAGTTTAAACTACGAGCAGTACTTC
CDR3aa: CASSLNYEQYF

d_gene: -
j_gene: TRBJ1-2
v_gene: TRBV6-1
abundance: -
CDR3nt: TGTGCCAGCAGACACCGCCCGGGACAAAACTATGGCTACACCTTC
CDR3aa: CASRHRPGQNYGYTF

d_gene: -
j_gene: TRBJ2-5
v_gene: TRBV19
abundance: -
CDR3nt: TGTGCCAGTAGTTTGACGGCAGAGACCCAGTACTTC
CDR3aa: CASSLTAETQYF

d_gene: -
j_gene: TRBJ1-2
v_gene: TRBV27
abundance: -
CDR3nt: TGTGCCAGCAGTTTTGCGGGGGGATCTAACTATGGCTACACCTTC
CDR3aa: CASSFAGGSNYGYTF

d_gene: -
j_gene: TRBJ1-3
v_gene: TRBV18
abundance: once
CDR3nt: TGTGCCAGCTCACCACCGAAAGGGGGAGGCGGAAACACCATATATTTT
CDR3aa: CASSPPKGGGGNTIYF

d_gene: TRBD2
j_gene: TRBJ2-7
v_gene: TRBV6-1
abundance: -
CDR3nt: TGTGCCAGCAGTGAAAGCCGACTAGCGGGGCCCTACGAGCAGTACTTC
CDR3aa: CASSESRLAGPYEQYF

d_gene: TRBD1
j_gene: TRBJ1-2
v_gene: TRBV18
abundance: -
CDR3nt: TGTGCCAGCTCCCGGGACAGCAACTATGGCTACACCTTC
CDR3aa: CASSRDSNYGYTF

d_gene: -
j_gene: TRBJ1-3
v_gene: TRBV3-1/TRBV3-2
abundance: -
CDR3nt: TGTGCCAGCAGCCAAGATGGTATTTGGGATTTCTCTGGAAACACCATATATTTT
CDR3aa: CASSQDGIWDFSGNTIYF